These 3 T cell receptor beta chains were sequenced from one sample in a study of blood T cells in healthy people across ages. A sample-barcoded 5' primer and a J-beta primer mix were used in a second PCR of roughly 7 to 12 cycles. TCRdb reprocessed the 5' RACE reads via MiXCR and lists one record per CDR3 protein. In the table there are about 1.1 million distinct CDR3 sequences, 30% to 40% of which are singletons. The sample taken for sequencing was blood. All receptors derive from a man aged 18 to 29 in good health.

This clonotype was picked up a small number of times. This rearrangement joins TRBV20-1 to TRBJ1-6; D call uncertain. Germline V gives CDR1 DFQATT, CDR2 SNEGSKA (reference sequence). The V end lost 6 bases, the J end lost 7 bases, and 13 bases lay between the germline ends. The CDR3 extends over 13 amino acids. CDR3 region: CSAYRGDNSPLHF. The CDR3 DNA reads TGCAGTGCCTATAGAGGAGACAATTCACCCCTCCACTTT.

This clonotype turned up a few times. The chain recombines TRBV10-3 with TRBJ1-6; 8 bases are shared with TRBD1. Looked up from germline, CDR1 is ENHRY and CDR2 is SYGVKD. V dropped 6 bases and J dropped 7; count of bases not matched to a gene: 5. CDR3 size: 14 residues. The CDR3 bases are TGTGCCATCAGAGTACAGGGGGAGAATTCACCCCTCCACTTT. Amino acids: CAIRVQGENSPLHF.

J is TRBJ1-4 and V is TRBV2; D may be TRBD1 (6 bases). CDR1 and CDR2 from the germline V gene are SNHLY and FYNNEI. The CDR3 spans 15 residues. Trimming took 5 bases from V and 3 from J, leaving 13 bases between them. In DNA, the CDR3 is TGTGCCAGCAGTTTAAACACAGGGTCTAATGAAAAACTGTTTTTT. Its translation: CASSLNTGSNEKLFF.